The 20 T cell receptor beta chains in this list originate from one sample, sequenced in a study of cytotoxic CD8 clonotypes in ibrutinib-treated CLL (dated by TCRdb to the early 2020s). Libraries were prepared through the immunoSEQ multiplex PCR assay. The clones in this table, taken by TCRdb from immuneACCESS, are in-frame only. Not every clone is retained; where verified, under half of the shortfall comes from an unresolved V gene, and the cause of the rest is unknown. The sample table shows some 200,000 clones, and 75% to 85% are seen once. The ten largest clones take up roughly 11% of the sample. What the time point label conveys for this sample: 12 months on ibrutinib. The material sequenced was PBMCs, taken after 12 months of ibrutinib treatment. These receptors all stem from a human donor with chronic lymphocytic leukemia.

CDR3 loop: CASSNPPGTQYF. The CDR3 bases are TGTGCCAGCAGTAACCCCCCCGGTACGCAGTATTTT. V is TRBV6-1 and J is TRBJ2-3, with D unclear. CDR3 length equals 12 residues. Germline CDR1 MNHNS, CDR2 SASEGT. Trimming shortened V by 5 bases and J by 8 bases, and 11 bases separated the two germline ends.

The chain couples TRBV15 to TRBJ2-7; D gene ambiguous. Trimming left V 4 bases short and J 3 bases short, with 16 bases between. CDR1 is LNHNV, CDR2 YYDKDF, per germline (reference sequence). CDR3 length equals 15 residues. The CDR3 DNA sequence: TGTGCCACCAGCAAAGGCGAGACTGACAACTACGAGCAGTACTTC. Translating gives CATSKGETDNYEQYF.

The chain links TRBV6-1 to TRBJ2-7, with 11 bases matching TRBD1. Germline CDR1 and CDR2: MNHNS and SASEGT. This CDR3 region has 15 residues. Germline trimming cut 11 bases from V and 4 bases from J; bases unmatched to any gene: 13. CDR3 nucleotides: TGTGCCTGCACATTATTGGACAGGGGGCGATACGAGCAGTACTTC. Residues: CACTLLDRGRYEQYF.

V is TRBV5-1 and J is TRBJ1-5; TRBD1 matches at 8 bases. The CDR3 has 15 residues. With V trimmed by 4 bases and J by 7 bases, 10 bases remained unmatched. The germline gives CDR1 SGHRS, CDR2 YFSETQ. The CDR3 protein is CASSPGQGLRQPQHF. Written as DNA, the CDR3 is TGCGCCAGCAGCCCAGGACAGGGTTTAAGGCAGCCCCAGCATTTT.

V and J are TRBV28 and TRBJ1-1, with 8 bases fitting TRBD1. Germline V gene lookup returns CDR1 MDHEN and CDR2 SYDVKM. CDR3 length: 15 amino acids. The V gene end was trimmed by 4 bases and the J gene end by 5 bases; junction bases not matched to a gene: 9. The CDR3 nucleotides are TGTGCCAGCAGTTCCCCAGGACAGGGATGGACTGAAGCTTTCTTT. Translation: CASSSPGQGWTEAFF.

V is TRBV5-6 and J is TRBJ2-1, with D unresolved. The V and J ends lost 7 bases and 0 bases respectively, with 11 bases between them. The germline gives CDR1 SGHDT, CDR2 YYEEEE. The CDR3 is made up of 14 amino acids. In DNA, the CDR3 is TGTGCCAGCGCCTTGCCTAGCTCCTACAATGAGCAGTTCTTC. Translating gives CASALPSSYNEQFF.

This sequence joins TRBV21-1 and TRBJ2-7; the D segment call TRBD1 is taken from the table without a DNA check. TRBV21-1 is a pseudogene locus. This CDR3 contains 14 residues. The CDR3 sequence: CASSKDRGSYEQYF. CDR3 DNA sequence: TGTGCCAGCAGCAAAGACAGGGGGTCCTACGAGCAGTACTTC.

This chain joins TRBV5-8 and TRBJ1-5; TRBD1 is a possible D gene (6 bases). This CDR3 is built from 13 residues. Germline assignment: CDR1 SGHTS and CDR2 YDEGEE. Trimming shortened V by 2 bases and J by 6 bases, and 9 bases separated the two germline ends. CDR3 amino acids: CASSFGGGQPQHF. The DNA of the CDR3 is TGTGCCAGCAGCTTTGGGGGCGGTCAGCCCCAGCATTTT.

In DNA form, the CDR3 reads TGTGCCAGCAGCCGGGACCCAAACACCGGGGAGCTGTTTTTT. Translation: CASSRDPNTGELFF. The chain links TRBV6-1 to TRBJ2-2, with D possibly being TRBD1 or TRBD2 (5 bases each). V was shortened by 6 bases and J by 2 bases, with 10 bases between the two germline ends. The length of the CDR3 is 14 residues. Germline loops: CDR1 MNHNS, CDR2 SASEGT.

This clone was observed a single time. The chain has TRBV9 and TRBJ2-1, with TRBD2 as a possible D gene (6 bases). Germline V CDR1 and CDR2: SGDLS, YYNGEE. Trimming took 1 base from V and 12 from J, leaving 11 bases between them. This CDR3 has 12 residues. In nucleotides, the CDR3 is TGTGCCAGCAGCGTATATCGGGGAGGGCAGTTCTTC. It translates to CASSVYRGGQFF.

The chain recombines TRBV4-1 with TRBJ2-7; perhaps D is TRBD1 or TRBD2 (5 bases each). Germline loops: CDR1 MGHRA, CDR2 YSYEKL. Trimming took off 2 bases at V and 0 bases at J, with 14 bases between the two ends. This CDR3 is built from 16 residues. CDR3 nucleotides: TGCGCCAGCAGCCAAAGGCACGGGACGAACTCCTACGAGCAGTACTTC. It translates to CASSQRHGTNSYEQYF.

The chain combines TRBV7-9 with TRBJ1-1; D may be TRBD1 (6 bases). This CDR3 spans 18 amino acids. Trimming cost V 7 bases and J 3 bases, with 27 bases left between them. The germline V gene encodes CDR1 SEHNR and CDR2 FQNEAQ (reference sequence). Here the CDR3 reads CASKLSSSGGLGYTEAFF. Here the CDR3 DNA reads TGTGCCAGCAAGCTTAGTAGTTCTGGGGGGCTTGGGTACACTGAAGCTTTCTTT.

The chain carries TRBV5-4 and TRBJ1-6; 10 bases are shared with TRBD1. Losses at the gene ends were 3 bases for V and 10 bases for J; bases not matched to a gene: 7. This CDR3 is built from 15 residues. The germline V gene has CDR1 SGHNT and CDR2 YYREEE (reference sequence). CDR3: CASSSGTGVFSPLHF. The CDR3 coding sequence is TGTGCCAGCAGCTCCGGGACAGGGGTGTTCTCACCCCTCCACTTT.

V gene TRBV6-5 combines with J gene TRBJ1-1; 9 bases match TRBD1. The V gene end was trimmed by 6 bases and the J gene end by 8 bases; junction bases not matched to a gene: 4. The CDR3 covers 12 residues. Germline V gives CDR1 MNHEY, CDR2 SVGAGI. CDR3 DNA: TGTGCCAGCAGCCCAGGGACAGGGGAAGCTTTCTTT. Its translation is CASSPGTGEAFF.

The genes are TRBV28 and TRBJ2-7, with 10 bases that match TRBD2. Germline CDR1 reads MDHEN; CDR2 reads SYDVKM. The CDR3 is made up of 15 amino acids. V shed 2 bases and J 6 bases; nucleotides not matched to a gene: 7. The CDR3 DNA follows: TGTGCCAGCAGTTTAGCACTAGCGGGGCCCAGCGAGCAGTACTTC. Protein product: CASSLALAGPSEQYF.

The rearrangement uses TRBV6-5 and TRBJ2-3; D may be TRBD1 or TRBD2 (5 bases each). The V end was cut by 2 bases, the J end by 7 bases, with 13 bases between. The CDR3 is made up of 14 amino acids. The germline V gene has CDR1 MNHEY and CDR2 SVGAGI. The CDR3 DNA sequence: TGTGCCAGCAGTTACCACGAGTGGGGGAATACGCAGTATTTT. It yields the protein CASSYHEWGNTQYF.

The chain joins TRBV9 to TRBJ1-2; D is possibly TRBD1 (5 bases). Germline V gene lookup returns CDR1 SGDLS and CDR2 YYNGEE. Deletions cut 3 bases from V and 4 bases from J, with 13 bases between. The CDR3 spans 14 residues. CDR3 coding DNA: TGTGCCAGCAGCGCCTCGACAGATACCTATGGCTACACCTTC. The encoded protein is CASSASTDTYGYTF.

The V and J genes are TRBV18 and TRBJ2-2, with no clear D. The CDR3 runs 14 residues. Germline CDR1 KGHSH, CDR2 LQKENI. Trimming pared 3 bases from V and 6 bases from J, leaving 11 bases between. The CDR3 is CASSPGSPPGELFF. The CDR3 nucleotides read TGTGCCAGCTCACCTGGCAGTCCGCCCGGGGAGCTGTTTTTT.

This sequence joins TRBV18 and TRBJ1-1; D gene unclear. The CDR3 has 12 residues. Trimming cost V 3 bases and J 11 bases, with 13 bases left between them. The germline CDR1 and CDR2 sequences are KGHSH and LQKENI. In nucleotides, the CDR3 is TGTGCCAGCTCACCCGGAGGGTTTCGCGCTTTCTTT. It yields the protein CASSPGGFRAFF.

The CDR3 DNA reads TGTGCCAGCAGCAGGGACAGGGGAGATACGCAGTATTTT. Amino acid sequence: CASSRDRGDTQYF. The V call is TRBV6-1, the J call TRBJ2-3; TRBD1 agrees at 10 bases. Germline CDR1 MNHNS, CDR2 SASEGT. With 6 bases clipped from V and 5 bases from J, the junction kept 2 bases outside the gene matches. This CDR3 region has 13 residues.